This TCR beta chain was recovered during a study of T-cell memory formation after mild COVID-19. The CDR3 has 14 amino acids. The germline V and J ends were trimmed by 6 bases and 4 bases, with 16 bases remaining between them. Germline CDR1 is DFQATT and CDR2 is SNEGSKA (reference sequence). Via MiXCR, TCRdb re-called the 5' RACE reads, giving one row per CDR3 protein. Of roughly 49,000 distinct CDR3 sequences listed, 27% are singletons. Sequenced: PBMCs or a T cell subset sorted from them (not recorded which). This receptor was identified in a man aged 18-30 years who had mild COVID-19 (a few samples of this study predate the infection). Cell type and time point are not known. The chain employs TRBV20-1 and TRBJ2-1; no firm D call. CDR3 protein: CSAETRTNYNEQFF. CDR3 sequence (DNA): TGCAGTGCGGAGACGAGGACGAATTACAATGAGCAGTTCTTC.